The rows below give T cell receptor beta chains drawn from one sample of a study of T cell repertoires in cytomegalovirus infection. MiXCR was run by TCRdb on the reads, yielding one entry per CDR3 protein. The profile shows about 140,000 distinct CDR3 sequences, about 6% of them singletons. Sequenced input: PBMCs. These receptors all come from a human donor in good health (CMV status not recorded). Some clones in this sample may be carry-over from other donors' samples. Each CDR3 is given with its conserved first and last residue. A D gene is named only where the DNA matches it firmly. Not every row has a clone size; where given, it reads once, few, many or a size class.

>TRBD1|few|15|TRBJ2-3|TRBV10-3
CAISRAGTAADTQYF
TGTGCCATCAGTAGAGCCGGGACAGCTGCAGATACGCAGTATTTT
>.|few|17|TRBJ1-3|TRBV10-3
CAISESSGLGTGNTIYF
TGTGCCATCAGTGAGTCGTCAGGATTAGGCACTGGAAACACCATATATTTT
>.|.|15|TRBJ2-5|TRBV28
CASSFTTSGSETQYF
TGTGCCAGCAGTTTTACGACTAGTGGATCAGAGACCCAGTACTTC
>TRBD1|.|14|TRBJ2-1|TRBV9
CASSVDRGINEQFF
TGTGCCAGCAGCGTAGACAGGGGTATCAATGAGCAGTTCTTC
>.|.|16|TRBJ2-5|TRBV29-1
CSVVIGRASSGETQYF
TGCAGCGTTGTGATCGGTAGGGCTAGCTCGGGGGAGACCCAGTACTTC
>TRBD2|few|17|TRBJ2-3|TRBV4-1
CASSQHGLAGSTDTQYF
TGCGCCAGCAGCCAGCACGGACTAGCGGGTTCTACAGATACGCAGTATTTT
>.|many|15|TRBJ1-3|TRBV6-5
CASSVAQLSGNTIYF
TGTGCCAGCAGTGTGGCACAGCTCTCTGGAAACACCATATATTTT
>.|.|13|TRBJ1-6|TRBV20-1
CSAFGTGNSPPHF
.
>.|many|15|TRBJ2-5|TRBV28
CASSLWGRIEETQYF
TGTGCCAGCAGTTTGTGGGGGCGGATTGAAGAGACCCAGTACTTC
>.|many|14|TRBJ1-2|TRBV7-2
CASSSPGAPAGYTF
TGTGCCAGCAGCTCACCCGGGGCCCCCGCCGGCTACACCTTC
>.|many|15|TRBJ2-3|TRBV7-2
CASSFGTPDGDTQYF
TGTGCCAGCAGCTTTGGGACTCCCGACGGAGATACGCAGTATTTT
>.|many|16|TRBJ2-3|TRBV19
CASSMNRELGRNTQYF
TGTGCCAGTAGTATGAACAGGGAGCTAGGTCGAAATACGCAGTATTTT
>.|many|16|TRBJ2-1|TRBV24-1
CATSDLTGSSYNEQFF
TGTGCCACCAGTGATTTGACAGGGAGCTCCTACAATGAGCAGTTCTTC
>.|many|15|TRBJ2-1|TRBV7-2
CASSPRGGGYNEQFF
TGTGCCAGCAGCCCAAGGGGGGGGGGGTACAATGAGCAGTTCTTC
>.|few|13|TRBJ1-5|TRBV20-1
CSAIDRTNQPQHF
TGCAGTGCTATTGACAGGACCAATCAGCCCCAGCATTTT
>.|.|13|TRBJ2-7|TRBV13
CASSLVRLNEQYF
TGTGCCAGCAGCTTAGTTCGGCTTAACGAGCAGTACTTC
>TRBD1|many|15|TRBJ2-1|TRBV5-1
CASSVGQGRYNEQFF
TGCGCCAGCAGCGTTGGACAGGGGCGATACAATGAGCAGTTCTTC
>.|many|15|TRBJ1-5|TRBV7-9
CASSQGRGSNQPQHF
TGTGCCAGCAGCCAGGGGAGGGGTAGCAATCAGCCCCAGCATTTT
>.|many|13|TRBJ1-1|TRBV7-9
CASSSGMNTEAFF
TGTGCCAGCAGTTCGGGAATGAACACTGAAGCTTTCTTT
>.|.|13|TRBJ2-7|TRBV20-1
CSASRGRSYEQYF
TGCAGTGCTAGTAGAGGTAGATCCTACGAGCAGTACTTC
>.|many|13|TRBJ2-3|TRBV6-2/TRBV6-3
CASEGDSTDTQYF
TGTGCCAGCGAAGGGGATAGCACAGATACGCAGTATTTT
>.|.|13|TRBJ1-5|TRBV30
CAWTQTVGQPQHF
TGTGCCTGGACCCAGACAGTAGGCCAGCCCCAGCATTTT
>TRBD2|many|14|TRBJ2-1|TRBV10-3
CAISESGGHNEQFF
TGTGCCATCAGTGAGAGCGGGGGTCACAATGAGCAGTTCTTC
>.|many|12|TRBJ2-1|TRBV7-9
CASSFWMAEQFF
TGTGCCAGCAGCTTTTGGATGGCTGAGCAGTTCTTC
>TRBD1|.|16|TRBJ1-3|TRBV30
CAWSVPGGTSGNTIYF
TGTGCCTGGAGTGTACCAGGGGGCACATCTGGAAACACCATATATTTT
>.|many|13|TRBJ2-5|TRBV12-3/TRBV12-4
CASSVGLQETQYF
TGTGCCAGCTCCGTAGGGTTACAAGAGACCCAGTACTTC
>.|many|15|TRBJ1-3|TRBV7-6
CASSLAESSGNTIYF
TGTGCCAGCAGCTTAGCGGAGAGCTCTGGAAACACCATATATTTT
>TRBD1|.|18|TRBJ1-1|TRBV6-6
CASSYTGTGIGMNTEAFF
TGTGCCAGCAGTTACACCGGGACAGGGATCGGGATGAACACTGAAGCTTTCTTT
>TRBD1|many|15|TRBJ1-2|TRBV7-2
CASSLNPQGNYGYTF
TGTGCCAGCAGCCTAAACCCACAGGGGAACTATGGCTACACCTTC
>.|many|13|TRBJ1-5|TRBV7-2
CASRRGVNQPQHF
TGTGCCAGCCGACGGGGGGTTAATCAGCCCCAGCATTTT
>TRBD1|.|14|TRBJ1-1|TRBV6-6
CASNTRGLDAEAFF
TGTGCCAGCAACACCAGGGGGCTAGACGCTGAAGCTTTCTTT
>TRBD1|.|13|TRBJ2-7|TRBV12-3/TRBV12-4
CASRRDRVGVQYF
TGTGCCAGCAGGCGGGACAGGGTCGGCGTGCAGTACTTC
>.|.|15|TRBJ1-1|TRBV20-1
CSASAAVHRNTEAFF
TGCAGTGCTAGCGCGGCCGTACACCGGAACACTGAAGCTTTCTTT
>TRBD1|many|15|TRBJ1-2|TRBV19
CASIKADRGGGGYTF
TGTGCCAGTATAAAAGCTGACAGGGGAGGCGGTGGCTACACCTTC
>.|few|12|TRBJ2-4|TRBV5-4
CASSFSRGTQYF
TGTGCCAGCAGCTTCTCCCGAGGGACGCAGTACTTC
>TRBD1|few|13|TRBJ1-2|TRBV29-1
CSVENTGVYGYTF
TGCAGCGTTGAGAACACAGGGGTATATGGCTACACCTTC
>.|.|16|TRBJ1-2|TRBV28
CASSLWGVNPNYGYTF
TGTGCCAGCAGTTTATGGGGAGTCAACCCTAACTATGGCTACACCTTC
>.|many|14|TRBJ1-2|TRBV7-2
CASSPGGGAYGYTF
TGTGCCAGCAGCCCAGGCGGGGGAGCCTATGGCTACACCTTC